This T cell receptor beta chain was identified during a study of CD8 T cells in Susac syndrome. cDNA came from around 0.54 to 1 ug RNA primed by random hexamers. The authors amplified TCR beta CDR3 across 54 Vbeta and 13 Jbeta using immunoSEQ multiplex PCR. TCRdb called the immunoSEQ multiplex PCR reads again in MiXCR, with one record for every CDR3 protein. The table shows 100,000 or so distinct CDR3 sequences, with less than 95% occurring only once. Negative isolation yielded the CD8+ and CD4+ T cells, while FACS enriched the TEMRA cells. The length of the CDR3 is 13 residues. Germline loops: CDR1 DFQATT, CDR2 SNEGSKA (reference sequence). V dropped 6 bases and J dropped 1 base, with 12 bases sitting between them.

This sequence was found in a human donor in good health. Material: CD8+ T cells from PBMCs. The chain has TRBV20-1 and TRBJ1-1; TRBD1 is a possible D gene (5 bases). The CDR3 loop reads CSAHGGGNTEAFF. The CDR3 DNA sequence: TGCAGTGCCCATGGCGGGGGGAACACTGAAGCTTTCTTT.